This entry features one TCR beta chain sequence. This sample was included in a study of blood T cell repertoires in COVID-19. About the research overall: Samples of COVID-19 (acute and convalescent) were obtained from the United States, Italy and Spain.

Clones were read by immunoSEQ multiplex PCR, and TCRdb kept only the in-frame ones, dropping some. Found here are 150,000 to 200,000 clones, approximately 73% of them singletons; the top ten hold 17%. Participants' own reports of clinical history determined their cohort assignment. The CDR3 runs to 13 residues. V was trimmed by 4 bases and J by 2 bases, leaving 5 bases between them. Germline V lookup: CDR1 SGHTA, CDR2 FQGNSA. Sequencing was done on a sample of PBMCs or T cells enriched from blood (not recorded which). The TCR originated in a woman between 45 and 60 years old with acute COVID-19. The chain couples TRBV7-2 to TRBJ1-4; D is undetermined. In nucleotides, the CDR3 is TGTGCCAGCAGCTCTTCCACTAATGAAAAACTGTTTTTT. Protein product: CASSSSTNEKLFF.